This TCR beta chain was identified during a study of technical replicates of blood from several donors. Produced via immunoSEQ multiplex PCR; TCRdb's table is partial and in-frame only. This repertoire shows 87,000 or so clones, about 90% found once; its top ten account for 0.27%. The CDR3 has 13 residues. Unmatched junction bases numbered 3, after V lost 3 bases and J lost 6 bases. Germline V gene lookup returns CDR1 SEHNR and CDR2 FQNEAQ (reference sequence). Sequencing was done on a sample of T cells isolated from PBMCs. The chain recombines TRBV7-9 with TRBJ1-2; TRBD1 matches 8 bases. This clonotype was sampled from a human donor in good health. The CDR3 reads CASSFPGGNGYTF. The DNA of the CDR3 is TGTGCCAGCAGCTTCCCAGGGGGCAATGGCTACACCTTC. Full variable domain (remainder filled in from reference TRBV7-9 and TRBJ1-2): DTGVSQNPRHKITKRGQNVTFRCDPISEHNRLYWYRQTLGQGPEFLTYFQNEAQLEKSRLLSDRFSAERPKGSFSTLEIQRTEQGDSAMYLCASSFPGGNGYTFGSGTRLTVV.